One and the same sample provided the 11 T cell receptor beta chains below, sequenced in a study of blood T cell repertoires in COVID-19. Here immunoSEQ multiplex PCR was the method, and the copy in TCRdb shows in-frame clones only, minus some. The sample carries approximately 300,000 clones, 87% recorded once. Sequences were obtained from peripheral blood. The source is a woman aged 45-65 years who had recovered from COVID-19.

The gene calls are TRBV19 and TRBJ1-5; TRBD1 agrees at 8 bases. J gave up 4 bases and V 7 bases, and 6 bases lay outside the gene matches. The CDR3 sequence is 14 residues long. Germline lookup yields CDR1 LNHDA and CDR2 SQIVND (reference sequence). CDR3 residues: CASKDRGPNQPQHF. CDR3 DNA: TGTGCCAGTAAAGACAGGGGCCCTAATCAGCCCCAGCATTTT.

This chain connects TRBV4-2 to TRBJ1-4; 9 bases match TRBD1. This CDR3 is built from 16 residues. J gave up 4 bases and V 6 bases, and 9 bases lay outside the gene matches. CDR1 and CDR2 from the germline V gene are LGHNA and YNFKEQ. The CDR3 DNA reads as TGTGCCAGCAGACCCCTGGGGACAGGGATTAATGAAAAACTGTTTTTT. Protein: CASRPLGTGINEKLFF.

V gene TRBV30 combines with J gene TRBJ1-1; D is possibly TRBD1 (6 bases). Trimming shortened V by 2 bases and J by 4 bases, and 14 bases separated the two germline ends. Looked up from germline, CDR1 is GTSNPN and CDR2 is SVGIG (reference sequence). The CDR3 runs to 14 residues. DNA for the CDR3: TGTGCCTGGAGTTACGGACAGTGGGGCACTGAAGCTTTCTTT. Amino acids: CAWSYGQWGTEAFF.

The chain is built from TRBV18 and TRBJ1-2; 9 bases map to TRBD1. V gave up 2 bases and J gave up 6 bases; unmatched junction bases: 4. CDR3 length: 14 residues. Per germline, CDR1 KGHSH and CDR2 LQKENI. CDR3 DNA sequence: TGTGCCAGCTCACCAGGACAGGGGAGGAATGGCTACACCTTC. Encoded protein: CASSPGQGRNGYTF.

V and J are TRBV6-2 or TRBV6-3 and TRBJ2-7; D possibly corresponds to TRBD2 (5 bases). V was cut by 0 bases and J by 6 bases, with 9 bases left in between. The CDR3 has 13 residues. Germline CDR1 reads MNHEY; CDR2 reads SVGEGT. CDR3 loop: CASSYSGEGEQYF. For the CDR3, the DNA is TGTGCCAGCAGTTACTCTGGCGAGGGCGAGCAGTACTTC.

This rearrangement joins TRBV19 to TRBJ2-7; TRBD1 aligns across 9 bases. V trimming: 2 bases; J trimming: 2 bases; junction bases outside the gene matches: 1. Per germline, CDR1 LNHDA and CDR2 SQIVND (reference sequence). This CDR3 comprises 14 residues. CDR3 nucleotide sequence: TGTGCCAGTAGTATACGGGACAGGGCCTACGAGCAGTACTTC. It codes for CASSIRDRAYEQYF. Full variable domain (rest looked up from reference TRBV19 and TRBJ2-7): DGGITQSPKYLFRKEGQNVTLSCEQNLNHDAMYWYRQDPGQGLRLIYYSQIVNDFQKGDIAEGYSVSREKKESFPLTVTSAQKNPTAFYLCASSIRDRAYEQYFGPGTRLTVT.

The rearrangement joins TRBV18 to TRBJ1-1; 10 bases align to TRBD1. Germline V gives CDR1 KGHSH, CDR2 LQKENI. This CDR3 is built from 19 residues. V dropped 1 base and J dropped 0; count of bases not matched to a gene: 11. CDR3 in amino acids: CASSPRARTGGSVNTEAFF. The CDR3 region has the DNA TGTGCCAGCTCACCACGGGCTAGGACAGGGGGATCAGTGAACACTGAAGCTTTCTTT.

V and J are TRBV27 and TRBJ1-6; 8 nucleotides agree with TRBD1. Germline-derived CDR1 and CDR2 are MNHEY and SMNVEV (reference sequence). The CDR3 extends over 20 amino acids. V was clipped by 5 bases and J by 3 bases; unmatched bases: 18. The CDR3 bases are TGTGCCAGCAGTCTCCACCGACAGGGGCAAGGAGGGGGCTATAATTCACCCCTCCACTTT. Translated, it gives CASSLHRQGQGGGYNSPLHF.

Ten or more counts support this clone. The chain couples TRBV7-3 to TRBJ2-7, with D tentatively TRBD2 (6 bases). With 5 bases removed from V and 3 bases from J, the gap between germline ends came to 20 bases. CDR1 SGHTA and CDR2 FQGTGA come from the germline V gene. The CDR3 sequence is 16 residues long. Here the CDR3 DNA reads TGTGCCAGCAGCACCCCGGCCGGGACGGGGGACTACGAGCAGTACTTC. This translates into CASSTPAGTGDYEQYF.

The genes are TRBV29-1 and TRBJ2-7; 10 bases map to TRBD2. V gave up 8 bases and J gave up 6 bases; unmatched junction bases: 13. The CDR3 sequence is 14 residues long. Germline CDR1 is SQVTM and CDR2 is ANQGSEA. The CDR3 nucleotides are TGCAGCCTCCGAGAAAGCGGGGGGGCCGGCGAGCAGTACTTC. It encodes CSLRESGGAGEQYF.

Ten or more counts support this clone. V usage is TRBV19 and J usage is TRBJ1-1, with D perhaps TRBD1 (5 bases). The germline gives CDR1 LNHDA, CDR2 SQIVND (reference sequence). V lost 5 bases and J lost 10, with 14 bases in between. This CDR3 is 12 amino acids long. The chain's CDR3 is CASSPLGGTAFF. The CDR3 nucleotides read TGTGCCAGTAGTCCCCTTGGGGGGACAGCTTTCTTT.